A selection of T cell receptor beta chains follows, all from one sample in a study of T cells in Graves' hyperthyroidism and ophthalmopathy. One entry per CDR3 protein, called by TCRdb with MiXCR from the multiplex PCR reads. The sample consists of about 340,000 distinct CDR3 sequences, approximately 18% of them appearing once. Sequenced material: blood. The receptors derive from a woman between 45 and 65 years old with Graves' hyperthyroidism. The CDR3 runs from the conserved cysteine through the conserved F or W. The D gene is left open where the match is weak. Clone sizes are given selectively: once, few, many, or a class where the clone is expanded.

v_gene	abundance	j_gene	d_gene	CDR3aa	CDR3nt
TRBV19	NA	TRBJ1-2	NA	CASRDANRVRGYTF	TGTGCCAGTAGGGACGCGAACAGGGTCCGGGGCTACACCTTC
TRBV19	few	TRBJ1-5	NA	CASRPSAGRVPQHF	TGTGCCAGTAGACCGTCCGCAGGTCGCGTGCCCCAGCATTTT
TRBV28	NA	TRBJ2-5	TRBD1	CASSYRDRGAQETQYF	TGTGCCAGCAGTTACCGGGACAGGGGAGCCCAAGAGACCCAGTACTTC
TRBV4-1	NA	TRBJ1-4	NA	CASSQDPGGRTNEKLFF	TGCGCCAGCAGCCAAGATCCTGGGGGGCGGACTAATGAAAAACTGTTTTTT
TRBV9	few	TRBJ2-3	TRBD2	CASSAILAGAGDTQYF	TGTGCCAGCAGCGCCATACTAGCGGGTGCCGGAGATACGCAGTATTTT
TRBV9	NA	TRBJ2-1	TRBD2	CASSGVAGSTNNEQFF	TGTGCCAGCAGCGGAGTAGCGGGGAGCACTAACAATGAGCAGTTCTTC
TRBV5-1	few	TRBJ2-1	TRBD2	CASSPGLAGVRYNEQFF	TGCGCCAGCAGCCCCGGACTAGCGGGAGTTAGGTACAATGAGCAGTTCTTC
TRBV27	many	TRBJ2-5	TRBD1	CASRRHGQGQETQYF	TGTGCCAGCAGGAGGCACGGACAGGGTCAAGAGACCCAGTACTTC
TRBV19	once	TRBJ1-2	NA	CASSMLRGSNYGYTF	TGTGCCAGTAGTATGTTGCGGGGGAGCAACTATGGCTACACCTTC
TRBV20-1	few	TRBJ2-3	TRBD2	CSARAGGPVTDTQYF	TGCAGTGCTAGAGCGGGGGGGCCGGTCACAGATACGCAGTATTTT
TRBV12-3/TRBV12-4	many	TRBJ2-1	TRBD2	CASRPAGGPDNEQFF	TGTGCCAGCAGGCCAGCGGGGGGGCCGGACAATGAGCAGTTCTTC
TRBV5-1	many	TRBJ2-1	NA	CASSLAEENEQFF	TGCGCCAGCAGCTTGGCCGAGGAGAATGAGCAGTTCTTC
TRBV13	NA	TRBJ2-1	TRBD2	CASSPPGGLAGANNEQFF	TGTGCCAGCAGCCCGCCGGGGGGACTAGCGGGAGCGAACAATGAGCAGTTCTTC
TRBV3-1	NA	TRBJ2-6	NA	CASSQEGSGANVLTF	TGTGCCAGCAGCCAGGAGGGCTCTGGGGCCAACGTCCTGACTTTC
TRBV3-1	many	TRBJ1-2	TRBD1	CASSPFGTGDFYGYTF	TGTGCCAGCAGCCCTTTTGGGACAGGGGACTTCTATGGCTACACCTTC
TRBV20-1	many	TRBJ1-1	NA	CSASKRSLNTEAFF	TGCAGTGCCAGTAAGAGAAGTCTGAACACTGAAGCTTTCTTT
TRBV12-3/TRBV12-4	many	TRBJ2-2	TRBD2	CASSPGGASGSTGELFF	TGTGCCAGCAGTCCCGGTGGGGCTAGCGGGAGTACCGGGGAGCTGTTTTTT
TRBV25-1	few	TRBJ2-5	TRBD1	CASSGVGQGFQETQYF	TGTGCCAGCAGTGGCGTAGGACAGGGGTTTCAGGAGACCCAGTACTTC
TRBV20-1	many	TRBJ2-3	TRBD2	CSARDLWTSGGVGADTQYF	TGCAGTGCTAGAGATCTGTGGACTAGCGGGGGGGTCGGCGCAGATACGCAGTATTTT
TRBV27	NA	TRBJ1-2	NA	CASSFGGVGGYTF	TGTGCCAGCAGCTTCGGGGGAGTCGGTGGCTACACCTTC
TRBV7-9	NA	TRBJ2-5	TRBD1	CASSLEGQSYQETQYF	TGTGCCAGCAGCTTAGAGGGACAGTCGTACCAAGAGACCCAGTACTTC
TRBV28	many	TRBJ2-1	NA	CASSFEGVGEQFF	TGTGCCAGCAGTTTTGAGGGGGTTGGTGAGCAGTTCTTC
TRBV6-5	NA	TRBJ1-5	NA	CASSLLGKGDQPQHF	TGTGCCAGCAGTTTATTGGGGAAGGGGGATCAGCCCCAGCATTTT
TRBV20-1	few	TRBJ2-1	TRBD2	CSASRAGEINSYNEQFF	TGCAGTGCTAGTCGTGCGGGGGAGATTAACTCCTACAATGAGCAGTTCTTC
TRBV3-1	many	TRBJ1-1	NA	CASSQETENTEAFF	TGTGCCAGCAGCCAAGAGACAGAGAACACTGAAGCTTTCTTT
TRBV29-1	few	TRBJ2-1	NA	CSVEDRQLYYNEQFF	TGCAGCGTTGAAGATCGGCAGCTTTACTACAATGAGCAGTTCTTC
TRBV6-2/TRBV6-3	NA	TRBJ2-7	NA	CASRRSRGGCEQYF	TGTGCCAGCAGACGCTCAAGGGGAGGCTGCGAGCAGTACTTC
TRBV11-2	NA	TRBJ2-5	NA	CASSPGLATQYF	TGTGCCAGCAGCCCCGGGCTTGCGACCCAGTACTTC
TRBV20-1	NA	TRBJ2-2	TRBD2	CSATDSSGRTGELFF	TGCAGTGCTACCGACTCCAGCGGGAGGACCGGGGAGCTGTTTTTT